Listed below are T cell receptor beta chains from one sample, sequenced in a study of OX40 agonist ivuxolimab in advanced cancers. Here immunoSEQ multiplex PCR was the method, and the copy in TCRdb shows in-frame clones only, minus some. The sample yields over 45,000 clones, 84% seen once. The starting material was CD4+ or CD8+ T cells sorted from blood, obtained in a trial of the OX40 agonist ivuxolimab. All receptors come from an adult with an advanced solid tumor such as melanoma, head and neck, liver or kidney cancer. CDR3s include the opening cysteine and the closing phenylalanine or tryptophan. The D gene is left open where the match is weak. Clone sizes are given selectively: once, few, many, or a class where the clone is expanded.

TRBJ2-1	TRBV18	-	-	CASSPPTGYNEQFF	TGTGCCAGCTCACCACCCACAGGATACAATGAGCAGTTCTTC
TRBJ1-5	TRBV10-3	-	-	CAISGQDNQPQHF	TGTGCCATCAGTGGACAGGACAATCAGCCCCAGCATTTT
TRBJ2-1	TRBV29-1	-	-	CSVERNEQFF	TGCAGCGTTGAAAGGAATGAGCAGTTCTTC
TRBJ1-3	TRBV28	-	once	CASRMTGSGNTIYF	TGTGCCAGCAGGATGACAGGCTCTGGAAACACCATATATTTT
TRBJ2-5	TRBV7-8	TRBD2	once	CASSQVGLAGDGKTQYF	TGTGCCAGCAGCCAAGTGGGACTAGCGGGGGATGGGAAGACCCAGTACTTC
TRBJ1-4	TRBV5-4	TRBD1	-	CASSFRRGQDEKLFF	TGTGCCAGCAGCTTTCGTAGGGGGCAGGATGAAAAACTGTTTTTT
TRBJ2-3	TRBV4-1	-	once	CASSQSVPDTQYF	TGCGCCAGCAGCCAATCAGTCCCAGATACGCAGTATTTT
TRBJ2-1	TRBV30	TRBD2	-	CAWTPGGGPYNEQFF	TGTGCCTGGACCCCCGGCGGGGGACCCTACAATGAGCAGTTCTTC
TRBJ2-1	TRBV18	-	-	CASSPRDTDPTYNEQFF	TGTGCCAGCTCACCACGGGATACGGATCCCACCTACAATGAGCAGTTCTTC
TRBJ1-3	TRBV29-1	-	-	CSVEESTNTIYF	TGCAGCGTTGAAGAGAGTACAAACACCATATATTTT
TRBJ1-2	TRBV6-6	-	few	CASSSAYGYTF	TGTGCCAGCAGCTCGGCCTATGGCTACACCTTC
TRBJ1-1	TRBV2	-	-	CASKSGQANTEAFF	TGTGCCAGCAAATCGGGGCAGGCGAACACTGAAGCTTTCTTT
TRBJ2-1	TRBV18	TRBD2	-	CASSQTTAGETLNEQFF	TGTGCCAGCTCACAAACAACAGCGGGAGAGACCCTAAATGAGCAGTTCTTC
TRBJ2-7	TRBV6-1	-	-	CASSEGWGGGTYEQYF	TGTGCCAGCAGTGAAGGGTGGGGAGGGGGCACTTACGAGCAGTACTTC
TRBJ2-1	TRBV13	-	-	CASSLGSSYNEQFF	TGTGCCAGCAGCTTGGGCAGTTCCTACAATGAGCAGTTCTTC
TRBJ2-7	TRBV13	-	-	CASSLVVEQYF	TGTGCCAGCAGCTTAGTGGTTGAGCAGTACTTC
TRBJ2-1	TRBV5-8	-	-	CASSLGPAYNEQFF	TGTGCCAGCAGCTTAGGACCCGCCTACAATGAGCAGTTCTTC
TRBJ1-3	TRBV4-2	TRBD1	-	CASSPSGQGSSGNTIYF	TGTGCCAGCAGCCCGTCGGGACAGGGTAGCTCTGGAAACACCATATATTTT
TRBJ1-2	TRBV29-1	TRBD1	-	CSAPGQGGYGYTF	TGCAGCGCTCCGGGACAGGGAGGCTATGGCTACACCTTC
TRBJ2-7	TRBV5-4	-	-	CASSTRLTGRYEQYF	TGTGCCAGCAGCACCCGACTGACGGGACGATACGAGCAGTACTTC
TRBJ2-1	TRBV4-3	-	-	CASSQGWQGYNEQFF	TGCGCCAGCAGCCAAGGGTGGCAGGGGTACAATGAGCAGTTCTTC
TRBJ2-5	TRBV6-5	-	-	CASSRDRGASVTQYF	TGTGCCAGCAGTCGAGACCGGGGGGCGAGTGTGACCCAGTACTTC
TRBJ2-2	TRBV19	-	-	CASSMGITSHGELFF	TGTGCCAGTAGTATGGGTATAACTTCGCACGGGGAGCTGTTTTTT
TRBJ1-5	TRBV19	-	-	CASSTRSGAGNQPQHF	TGTGCCAGTAGTACGCGTAGCGGGGCAGGCAATCAGCCCCAGCATTTT
TRBJ1-1	TRBV2	TRBD1	-	CASSADRDTEAFF	TGTGCCAGCAGTGCAGACAGGGACACTGAAGCTTTCTTT
TRBJ2-7	TRBV28	-	-	CASSAGLREQYF	TGTGCCAGCAGTGCAGGACTGAGGGAGCAGTACTTC
TRBJ2-2	TRBV7-3	-	-	CASSPAGRYNTGELFF	TGTGCCAGCAGCCCCGCGGGACGATACAACACCGGGGAGCTGTTTTTT
TRBJ1-4	TRBV15	TRBD1	-	CATSRDPPRGQGEKLFF	TGTGCCACCAGCAGAGACCCCCCGAGGGGGCAGGGCGAAAAACTGTTTTTT
TRBJ1-5	TRBV7-2	-	-	CASSFWGGQPQHF	TGTGCCAGCAGCTTTTGGGGGGGCCAGCCCCAGCATTTT
TRBJ1-5	TRBV5-6	-	-	CASSLTGNGQPQHF	TGTGCCAGCAGCTTGACAGGGAACGGTCAGCCCCAGCATTTT
TRBJ2-5	TRBV19	-	-	CASSHRASGETQYF	TGTGCCAGTAGCCACAGGGCGTCGGGAGAGACCCAGTACTTC
TRBJ1-2	TRBV5-4	-	-	CASSQELGDYGYTF	TGCGCCAGCAGCCAAGAACTGGGAGACTATGGCTACACCTTC
TRBJ1-2	TRBV5-4	-	-	CASSEVASNYGYTF	TGTGCCAGCAGCGAGGTGGCCTCTAACTATGGCTACACCTTC
TRBJ1-2	TRBV30	-	-	CAGLRGAYNYGYTF	TGTGCCGGCTTACGGGGGGCCTATAACTATGGCTACACCTTC
TRBJ2-5	TRBV5-1	TRBD2	-	CASSLGQRGQETQYF	TGCGCCAGCAGCTTAGGACAGCGGGGGCAAGAGACCCAGTACTTC
TRBJ2-7	TRBV28	-	few	CASRLARGEQYF	TGTGCCAGCAGGCTAGCGAGGGGGGAGCAGTACTTC
TRBJ1-4	TRBV7-2	-	-	CASSLAKREKLFF	TGTGCCAGCAGCTTAGCTAAACGGGAAAAACTGTTTTTT
TRBJ1-5	TRBV27	-	-	CASSSSVGQPQHF	TGTGCCAGCAGTTCATCAGTGGGTCAGCCCCAGCATTTT